This record concerns one T cell receptor beta chain sequence. The antigen it binds to is not known. Within one base of it there is no much larger clone, and no base qualities were kept. The data belong to a study of PD-1 blockade in classical Hodgkin lymphoma (dated by TCRdb to the early 2020s). With respect to the entire study: Nivolumab dosing was 3 mg/kg intravenously every 2 weeks, continuing until either disease progression or unacceptable toxicity. To define a peripheral blood immune signature of response to PD-1 blockade in classical Hodgkin lymphoma, the study combined TCR beta sequencing with CyTOF.

Trimming accounts for 6 bases at V and 8 bases at J, while the number of junction bases matched to no gene is 12. The CDR3 numbers 14 residues from cysteine through phenylalanine. Only the CDR3 DNA is retained, 42 bases long and in frame from the first base. The germline V gene (reference sequence) gives CDR1 as MNHEY and CDR2 as SMNVEV. Findings and caveats that apply to the study as a whole: Patients starting nivolumab less than 1 year after ASCT had lower diversity and were excluded from later analyses to avoid confounding by immune reconstitution. A significant rise by C4D1 was seen in CD4+ but not CD8+ TCR diversity (p=0.0027 vs p=0.16), with the rise being most apparent in complete responders (p=0.02). Trial patients with a complete response had baseline diversity similar to that of newly diagnosed patients, while partial responders and progressors had significantly lower diversity. The study covered only a single clinical trial cohort, and the causes of the repertoire differences, possibly disease activity or prior therapy, were still not defined. Newly diagnosed patients were reported to have lower baseline TCR diversity than healthy donors, and relapsed/refractory patients were reported to have lower baseline TCR diversity still.

Genomic DNA was isolated using the Qiagen DNeasy kit from unsorted PBMCs as well as from negatively selected CD4+ and CD8+ fractions. Amplification of TCR beta CDR3 regions was done by immunoSEQ multiplex PCR with primers that anneal to V and J segments. A synthetic immune receptor repertoire was used to minimize amplification bias, and any remaining bias was removed computationally after sequencing. The original pipeline was this. Repertoire diversity was quantified as the Shannon entropy index using custom Python scripts. Unsorted, CD4+ and CD8+ repertoires were analyzed separately, except in combined analyses where CD4+ and CD8+ sequences were merged in silico. A clone counted as expanded when the clone's frequency after treatment rose at least 2-fold relative to C1D1, and clones undetected at baseline were given a pseudocount of 0.5. Singleton clones were defined as clones with 0 or 1 copy at C1D1, and non-singleton clones were defined as clones with 2 or more copies. Clones expanded in unsorted samples were labelled as CD4+, CD8+ or unknown by matching protein sequences in sorted samples from the same patient. Wilcoxon tests were applied to paired samples to test diversity changes from C1D1 to C4D1. TCRdb holds this immuneACCESS table with in-frame rearrangements only. Some clones are missing; in checked studies, unresolved V genes explain under half, and the rest has no known cause. D and trimming were read from the DNA, whereas the V and J calls and clone size are those reported in that table. This sample gives 90,000 to 100,000 clones in total; approximately 92% of them show up just once. The ten biggest clones cover 2.8% of the sample.

Sample time point, as interpreted from the label and publication: cycle 1 day 1 (C1D1), immediately before nivolumab initiation. All trial patients had relapsed after autologous stem cell transplantation, with cohorts A, B and C differing in prior brentuximab vedotin exposure. The trial cohort included roughly 60 patients with relapsed/refractory classical Hodgkin lymphoma, and each patient had a best overall response of complete response, partial response or progressive disease. Single-agent nivolumab was administered to trial patients in the multi-cohort phase II CheckMate 205 trial. Best overall response was determined by an independent review committee according to the 2007 International Working Group response criteria. Trial PBMCs were collected immediately before nivolumab initiation (C1D1) and during therapy at cycle 2 day 1 and cycle 4 day 1. Peripheral blood was collected in 8 mL Vacutainer Cell Preparation Tubes, from which PBMCs were isolated by centrifugation and then cryopreserved.

The V and J genes are TRBV27 and TRBJ1-1, with 7 middle bases fitting TRBD1. The receptor's source is a human donor with classical Hodgkin lymphoma. This specimen consisted of peripheral blood mononuclear cells (PBMCs), obtained at baseline. The DNA sequence reads TGTGCCAGCAGGGGCACAGGGGTTGGGGGGGAAGCTTTCTTT. Its product reads: CASRGTGVGGEAFF.